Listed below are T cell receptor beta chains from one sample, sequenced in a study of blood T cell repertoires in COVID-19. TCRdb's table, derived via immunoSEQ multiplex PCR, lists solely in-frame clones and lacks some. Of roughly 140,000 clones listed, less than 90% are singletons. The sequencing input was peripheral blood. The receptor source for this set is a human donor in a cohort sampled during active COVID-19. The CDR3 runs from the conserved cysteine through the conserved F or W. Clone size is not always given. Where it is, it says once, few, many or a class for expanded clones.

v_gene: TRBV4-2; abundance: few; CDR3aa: CASSQEGGRGYTF
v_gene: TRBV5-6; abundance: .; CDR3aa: CASSLGRGARGTEAFF
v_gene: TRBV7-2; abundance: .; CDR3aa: CASSAGTNQETQYF
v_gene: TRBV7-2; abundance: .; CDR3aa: CASSSGQGALGTNEKLFF
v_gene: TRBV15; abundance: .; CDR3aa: CATSSAGYEQYF
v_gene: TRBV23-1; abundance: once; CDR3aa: CASSQQGADTEAFF
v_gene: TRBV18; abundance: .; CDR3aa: CASSPRSGGTDTQYF
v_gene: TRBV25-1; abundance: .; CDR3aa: CASSEPTGNYGYTF
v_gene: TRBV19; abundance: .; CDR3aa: CASSGGLSYNEQFF
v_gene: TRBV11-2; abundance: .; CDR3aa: CASNLRQGNSPLHF
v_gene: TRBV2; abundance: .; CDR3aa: CASRVASNTEAFF
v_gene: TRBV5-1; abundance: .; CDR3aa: CASSSFGGATYNEQFF
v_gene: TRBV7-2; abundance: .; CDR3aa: CASSSGDHGIDQPQHF
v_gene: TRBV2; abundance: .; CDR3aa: CASPKGQVQGYTF
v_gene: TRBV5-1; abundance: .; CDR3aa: CASSTAFMSGGPGYEQFF
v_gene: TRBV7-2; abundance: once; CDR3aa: CASSLGRETQYF
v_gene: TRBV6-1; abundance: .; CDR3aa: CASREGAVPLYGYTF
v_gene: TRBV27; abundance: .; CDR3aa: CASRTELSSYNSPLHF
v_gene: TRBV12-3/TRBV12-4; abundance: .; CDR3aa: CASSQGARGYTF
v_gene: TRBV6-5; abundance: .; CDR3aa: CASTSTSGGTDTQYF
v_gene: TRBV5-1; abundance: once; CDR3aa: CASSFLRGELFF
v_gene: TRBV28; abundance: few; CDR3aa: CASSLSFGTGGLKLFF
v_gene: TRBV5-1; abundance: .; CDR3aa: CASSGQGSYNEQFF
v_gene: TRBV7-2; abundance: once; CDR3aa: CASSYEYNEQFF
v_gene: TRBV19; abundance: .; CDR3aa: CASSRPGTGVEWGAF
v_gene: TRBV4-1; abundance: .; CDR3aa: CASSQLTGTERYGYTF
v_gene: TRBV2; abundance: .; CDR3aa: CASSVYSDYNEQFF
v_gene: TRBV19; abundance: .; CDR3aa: CASRLVAHPNYGYTF
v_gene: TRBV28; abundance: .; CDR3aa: CASRTVYEQYF
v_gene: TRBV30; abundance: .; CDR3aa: CAWSVRSYEQYF
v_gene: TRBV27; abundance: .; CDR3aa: CASSPTDRVDYGYTF
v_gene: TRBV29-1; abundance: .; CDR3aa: CSVDWTRNTQYF
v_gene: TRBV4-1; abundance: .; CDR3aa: CASSLGLGGGNEQFF
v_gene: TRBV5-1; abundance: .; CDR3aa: CASSPGALAGVDTQYF
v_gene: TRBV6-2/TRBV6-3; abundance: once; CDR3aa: CASSPDRGYGYTF
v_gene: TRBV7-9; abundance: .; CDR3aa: CASSLVGQSDPEDF
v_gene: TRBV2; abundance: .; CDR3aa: CASSEGRAGNTIYF
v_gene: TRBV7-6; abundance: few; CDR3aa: CASSAYRVGNTEAFF
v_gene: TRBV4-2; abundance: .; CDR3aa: CASSQELSGYEQYF
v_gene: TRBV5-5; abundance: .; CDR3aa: CASSREMGTGYWETQYF
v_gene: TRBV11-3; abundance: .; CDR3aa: CASSSGEGYTF
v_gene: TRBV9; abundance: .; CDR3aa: CASSDGVLANEKLFF
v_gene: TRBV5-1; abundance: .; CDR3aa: CASSLGGGQETQYF
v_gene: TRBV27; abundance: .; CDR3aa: CARQGTNEKLFF
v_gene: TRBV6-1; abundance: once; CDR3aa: CASSERQFLF
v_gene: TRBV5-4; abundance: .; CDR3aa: CASSPNRDRPEAFF
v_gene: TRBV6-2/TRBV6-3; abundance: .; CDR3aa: CASSYPGGYNEQFF
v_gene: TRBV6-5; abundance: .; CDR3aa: CASRTGTRGKTQYF
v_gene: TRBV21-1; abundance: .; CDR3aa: CASSAERDGTGEYEQYF
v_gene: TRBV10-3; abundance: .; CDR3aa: CAYSHSDNSPLHF
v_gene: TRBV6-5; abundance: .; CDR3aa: CASMTGINQPQHF